This T cell receptor beta chain was identified during a study of post-analysis software for immune sequencing data. The TCR beta cDNA libraries contained unique molecular identifiers. TCRdb passed the PCR reads through MiXCR, listing each CDR3 protein once. The data contain approximately 360,000 distinct CDR3 sequences, roughly 35% of them seen just once; the ten biggest clones take up over 10%. The CDR3 length is 15 residues. The V and J ends lost 2 bases and 12 bases respectively, with 20 bases between them. Per the germline V gene, CDR1 is SGHTA and CDR2 is FQGNSA. With respect to this clonotype: Its antigen is unknown.

General study points: Controls had significantly higher normalized Chao1 diversity than multiple sclerosis patients. Five or six TRBV segments appeared more often in patients than in controls, and TRBV5-6, TRBV5-1 and TRBV20-1 were among these.

The chain couples TRBV7-2 to TRBJ2-1; D unresolved. The TCR originated in a girl aged 5-17 years with multiple sclerosis. The sample was blood. CDR3 sequence (DNA): TGTGCCAGCAGCTTAATGAAGGCAGTAGTGGGAAGGCAGTTCTTC. It translates to CASSLMKAVVGRQFF.